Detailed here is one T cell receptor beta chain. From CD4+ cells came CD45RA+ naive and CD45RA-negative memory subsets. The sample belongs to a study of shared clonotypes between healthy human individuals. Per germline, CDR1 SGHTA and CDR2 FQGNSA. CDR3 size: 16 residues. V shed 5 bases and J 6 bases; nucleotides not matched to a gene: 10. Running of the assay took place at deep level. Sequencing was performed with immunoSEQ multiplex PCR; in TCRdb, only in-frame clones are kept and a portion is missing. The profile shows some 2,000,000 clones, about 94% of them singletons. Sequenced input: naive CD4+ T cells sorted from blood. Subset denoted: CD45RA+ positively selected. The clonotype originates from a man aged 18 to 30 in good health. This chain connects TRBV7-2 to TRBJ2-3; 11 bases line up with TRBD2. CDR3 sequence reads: CASSIGTSGPGDTQYF. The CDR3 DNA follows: TGTGCCAGCAGCATTGGGACTAGCGGACCCGGGGATACGCAGTATTTT.